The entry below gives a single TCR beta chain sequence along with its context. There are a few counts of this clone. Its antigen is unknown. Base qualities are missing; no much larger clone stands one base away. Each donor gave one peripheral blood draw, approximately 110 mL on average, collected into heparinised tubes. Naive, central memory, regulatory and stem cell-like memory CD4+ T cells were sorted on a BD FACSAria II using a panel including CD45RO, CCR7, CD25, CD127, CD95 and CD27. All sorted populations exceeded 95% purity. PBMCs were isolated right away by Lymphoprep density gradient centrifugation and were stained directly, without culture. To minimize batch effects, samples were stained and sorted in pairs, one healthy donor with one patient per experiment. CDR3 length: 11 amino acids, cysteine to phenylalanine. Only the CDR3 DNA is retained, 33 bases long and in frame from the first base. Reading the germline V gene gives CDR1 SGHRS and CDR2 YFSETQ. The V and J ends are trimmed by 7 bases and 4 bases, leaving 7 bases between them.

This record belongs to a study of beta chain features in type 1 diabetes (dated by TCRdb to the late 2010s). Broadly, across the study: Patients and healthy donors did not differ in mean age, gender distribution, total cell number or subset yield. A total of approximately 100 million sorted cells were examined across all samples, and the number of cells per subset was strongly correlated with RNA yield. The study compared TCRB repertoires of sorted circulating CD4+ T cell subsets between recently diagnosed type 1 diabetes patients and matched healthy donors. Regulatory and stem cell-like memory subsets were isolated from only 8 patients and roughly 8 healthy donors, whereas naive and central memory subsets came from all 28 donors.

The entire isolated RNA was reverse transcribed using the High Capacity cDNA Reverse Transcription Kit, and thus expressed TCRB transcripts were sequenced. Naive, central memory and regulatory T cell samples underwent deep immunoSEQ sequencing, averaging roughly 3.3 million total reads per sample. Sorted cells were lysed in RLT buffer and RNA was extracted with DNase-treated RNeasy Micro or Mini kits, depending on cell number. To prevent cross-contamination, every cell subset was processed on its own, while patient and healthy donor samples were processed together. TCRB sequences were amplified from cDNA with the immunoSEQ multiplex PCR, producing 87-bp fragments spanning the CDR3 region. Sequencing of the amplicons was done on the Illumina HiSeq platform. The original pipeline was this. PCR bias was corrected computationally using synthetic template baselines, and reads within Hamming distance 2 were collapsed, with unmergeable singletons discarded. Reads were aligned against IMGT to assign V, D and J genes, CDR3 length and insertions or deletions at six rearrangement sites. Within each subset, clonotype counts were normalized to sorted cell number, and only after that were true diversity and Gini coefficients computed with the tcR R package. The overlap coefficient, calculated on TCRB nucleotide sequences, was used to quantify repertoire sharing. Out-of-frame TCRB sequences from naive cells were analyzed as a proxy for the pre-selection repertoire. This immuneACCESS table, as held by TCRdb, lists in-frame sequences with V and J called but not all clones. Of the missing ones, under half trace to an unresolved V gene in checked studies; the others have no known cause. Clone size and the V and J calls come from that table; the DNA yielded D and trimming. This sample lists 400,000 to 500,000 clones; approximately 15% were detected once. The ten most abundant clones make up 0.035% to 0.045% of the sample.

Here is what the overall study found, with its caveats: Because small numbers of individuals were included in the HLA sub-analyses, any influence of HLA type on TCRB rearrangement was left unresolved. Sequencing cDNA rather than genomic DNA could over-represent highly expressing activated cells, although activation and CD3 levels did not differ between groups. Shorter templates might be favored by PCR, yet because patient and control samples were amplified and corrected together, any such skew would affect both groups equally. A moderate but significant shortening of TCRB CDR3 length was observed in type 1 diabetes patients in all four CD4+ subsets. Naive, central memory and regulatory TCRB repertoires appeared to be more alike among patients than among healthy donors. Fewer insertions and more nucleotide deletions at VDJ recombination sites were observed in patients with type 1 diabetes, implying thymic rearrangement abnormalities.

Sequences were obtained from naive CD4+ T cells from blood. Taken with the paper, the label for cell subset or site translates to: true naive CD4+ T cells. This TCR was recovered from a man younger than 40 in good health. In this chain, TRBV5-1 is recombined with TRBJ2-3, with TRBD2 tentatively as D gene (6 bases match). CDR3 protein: CASRRADTQYF. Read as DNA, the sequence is TGCGCCAGCCGGAGGGCAGATACGCAGTATTTT.